Sequencing of this T cell receptor (beta chain) was carried out in a study of blood T cell repertoires in COVID-19 (TCRdb year 2020). For the wider study: The collaborator samples originated in the United States, Italy and Spain and spanned the acute and convalescent phases of COVID-19. The material from the prospective study consisted of cDNA or gDNA derived from T cells, B-cell-depleted T cells, or PBMCs. The dataset comprised deeply sampled blood TCRbeta repertoires from subjects exposed to, actively infected with, or recovered from COVID-19. The repertoires were released in a freely available public database intended as a resource for research on the immune response to SARS-CoV-2. The samples were drawn from the first 160 participants of the ongoing ImmuneRACE study and from some 1,300 subjects provided by 6 global collaborators. The sample metadata nearly always contained a de-identified subject ID, COVID-19 status, age in years and sex. HLA class I and class II types, where available, came from metadata supplied by the sample provider rather than from assay-based typing.

TCRbeta CDR3 regions were amplified from genomic DNA using the immunoSEQ Assay, a bias-controlled multiplex PCR. Per the source publication's procedure: The number of nucleated cells in each sample was estimated from the amplification of reference gene primers within the assay. To quantify the absolute abundance of each unique TCRbeta CDR3 rearrangement, sequence reads were collapsed and filtered. For each sample, productive Simpson clonality was calculated as the square root of Simpson's diversity index over productive rearrangements. This is the immuneACCESS table as TCRdb keeps it, with only in-frame sequences that have V and J called. A part of the clones is gone; compared with another copy, unresolved V genes explain less than half, and the rest is unexplained. The DNA gave D and trimming, while V, J and clone size come from that table. The sample profile shows tens of thousands of clones; about four fifths of them were found once. Of the sample, about 2.5% falls within the top ten clones.

About this clone itself: Its antigen is currently not known. One base away there is no much larger clone; base qualities are not given.

Paper-wide results and their limitations: The amount of clinical and demographic metadata varied by source and participant and was provided uncurated.

The collaborating institutions used their own protocols to collect whole blood in K2EDTA tubes. For TCRbeta analysis, collaborators shipped samples as frozen whole blood, isolated PBMCs, or DNA extracted from either of those sample types. The sequenced sample was peripheral blood. This TCR was sampled from a woman aged 60 to 75 with acute or convalescent COVID-19.

The CDR3 corresponds to CATSDAGQGSNEQFF. The sequenced DNA is TGTGCCACCAGTGACGCAGGACAGGGTTCAAATGAGCAGTTCTTC. The rearrangement combines TRBV24-1 with TRBJ2-1, with 8 junctional bases fitting TRBD1. After removal of 4 bases from V and 7 bases from J, the junction retains 8 bases not matched to a gene. Looking up the germline V gene yields CDR1 KGHDR and CDR2 SFDVKD. CDR3 length: 15 amino acids, cysteine to phenylalanine. Kept here is only the CDR3 DNA, which spans 45 bases and is read in frame from base 1.